The 8 T cell receptor beta chains below were found in one sample sequenced in a study of control samples from healthy donors and cancer patients (TCRdb year 2020). Preparation of the library involved the immunoSEQ multiplex PCR assay. What TCRdb holds here is the immuneACCESS table cut down to in-frame rearrangements. Part of the clones is not present; checked against another copy, under half of the missing clones reflect an unresolved V gene, and the others are unexplained. The sample table contains 120,000 to 150,000 clones; only one count was recorded for approximately 88% of them. The ten largest clonotypes hold 4.9% of the sample. The sample was blood. These receptors came from a young man in good health.

This clone was counted once. The chain has TRBV19 and TRBJ2-5; D is uncertain. Germline lookup yields CDR1 LNHDA and CDR2 SQIVND (reference sequence). The ends were cut back, 3 bases at V and 2 bases at J, with 4 bases in the middle. The CDR3 sequence is 12 residues long. CDR3 coding DNA: TGTGCCAGTAGTATCGGTCAAGAGACCCAGTACTTC. Protein product: CASSIGQETQYF.

V is TRBV5-6 and J is TRBJ2-7; 11 positions match TRBD2. This CDR3 spans 14 amino acids. J lost 4 bases, V lost 4 bases, and 4 bases had no gene match. Germline V gene data show CDR1 as SGHDT and CDR2 as YYEEEE. In DNA form, the CDR3 reads TGTGCCAGCAGCCGTAGCGGGAGGGCTTACGAGCAGTACTTC. This codes for CASSRSGRAYEQYF. Based on the CDR3 plus reference TRBV5-6 and TRBJ2-7, the full variable domain is DAGVTQSPTHLIKTRGQQVTLRCSPKSGHDTVSWYQQALGQGPQFIFQYYEEEERQRGNFPDRFSGHQFPNYSSELNVNALLLGDSALYLCASSRSGRAYEQYFGPGTRLTVT.

This rearrangement joins TRBV5-1 to TRBJ1-1, with 9 bases identical to TRBD1. In germline, CDR1 is SGHRS, CDR2 YFSETQ. The CDR3 covers 15 residues. J was trimmed by 8 bases and V by 4 bases; bases with no gene match: 12. Here the CDR3 reads CASSKTATGGSEAFF. In DNA form, the CDR3 reads TGCGCCAGCAGCAAAACAGCCACAGGGGGCTCCGAAGCTTTCTTT.

The V call is TRBV25-1, the J call TRBJ2-2; D remains unclear. The CDR3 spans 17 residues. Trimming cost V 1 base and J 6 bases, with 18 bases left between them. The germline V gene has CDR1 MGHDK and CDR2 SYGVNS. This CDR3 is CASSESRGSRRSGELFF. Written as DNA, the CDR3 is TGTGCCAGCAGTGAATCGCGCGGCAGTCGAAGGTCCGGGGAGCTGTTTTTT.

This clone was counted a single time. The V and J genes are TRBV18 and TRBJ2-2; 8 positions agree with TRBD2. Germline V gives CDR1 KGHSH, CDR2 LQKENI. V lost 6 bases and J lost 5; bases outside the gene matches: 11. CDR3 size: 16 residues. DNA for the CDR3: TGTGCCAGCTCCCACCAGAGAAGCGGGAGAACCGGGGAGCTGTTTTTT. Its protein product is CASSHQRSGRTGELFF.

The V call is TRBV6-5, the J call TRBJ1-1; 7 bases map to TRBD1. Germline lookup yields CDR1 MNHEY and CDR2 SVGAGI. With 6 bases clipped from V and 10 bases from J, the junction kept 11 bases outside the gene matches. This CDR3 is 13 amino acids long. The CDR3 nucleotides are TGTGCCAGCAGGCCCACAGGGGCAAGTCTAGCTTTCTTT. This sequence encodes CASRPTGASLAFF.

A remark on this clone: The same CDR3 is also encoded by other DNA sequences in this sample. The gene calls are TRBV18 and TRBJ1-1; D might be TRBD1 (5 bases). Germline assignment: CDR1 KGHSH and CDR2 LQKENI. V lost 4 bases and J lost 2, with 11 bases in between. CDR3 length equals 14 residues. CDR3 nucleotides: TGTGCCAGCTCACTTCTCAGGGAAAACACTGAAGCTTTCTTT. This codes for CASSLLRENTEAFF.

The chain uses TRBV27 and TRBJ2-5, with 9 nucleotides matching TRBD1. Germline V CDR1 and CDR2: MNHEY, SMNVEV (reference sequence). Germline trimming cut 4 bases from V and 6 bases from J; bases unmatched to any gene: 9. The CDR3 totals 15 residues. The CDR3 loop is CASSSRQGVLKTQYF. CDR3 nucleotide sequence: TGTGCCAGCAGTTCCCGACAGGGGGTTTTGAAGACCCAGTACTTC.